The 26 T cell receptor beta chains listed next were all sequenced from one sample in a study of cytomegalovirus exposure and HLA in healthy donors. Vbeta (60) and Jbeta (13) primers were used in the PCR. Profiled with immunoSEQ multiplex PCR; TCRdb holds only in-frame clones, not every one. The sample lists 150,000 or so clones, around 79% occurring once. Material: PBMCs. The receptors were sampled from a male donor in good health and CMV-seronegative.

V gene TRBV4-1 combines with J gene TRBJ2-3; 10 bases align to TRBD1. The CDR3 has 16 residues. Germline CDR1 is MGHRA and CDR2 is YSYEKL. With V trimmed by 0 bases and J by 4 bases, 4 bases remained unmatched. The CDR3 reads CASSQDTGTGADTQYF. For the CDR3, the DNA is TGCGCCAGCAGCCAAGATACTGGGACAGGGGCAGATACGCAGTATTTT.

On this clone: Mismatch with germline at one junction end may stem from a read error. V is TRBV7-9 and J is TRBJ2-7; 7 bases map to TRBD2. This CDR3 region has 16 residues. Germline loops: CDR1 SEHNR, CDR2 FQNEAQ (reference sequence). CDR3 protein: CSSSFFTSANSYEQYF. In DNA form, the CDR3 reads TGTTCCAGCAGCTTCTTTACTAGCGCCAACTCCTACGAGCAGTACTTC.

The gene calls are TRBV6-6 and TRBJ2-7; TRBD1 might be the D (6 bases). CDR1 and CDR2 from the germline V gene are MNHNY and SVGAGI (reference sequence). V gave up 8 bases and J gave up 3 bases, with 14 bases separating them. The CDR3 length is 13 residues. CDR3 region: CASQRTALYEQYF. CDR3 nucleotide sequence: TGTGCCAGCCAACGGACAGCTCTCTACGAGCAGTACTTC.

The chain recombines TRBV28 with TRBJ1-2; D call uncertain. The V gene's germline CDR1 is MDHEN and CDR2 SYDVKM. The ends were cut back, 6 bases at V and 5 bases at J, with 7 bases in the middle. The CDR3 runs to 11 residues. CDR3 loop: CASRPEYGYTF. Here the CDR3 DNA reads TGTGCCAGCAGACCCGAGTATGGCTACACCTTC.

This clone showed up just a few times. The genes are TRBV11-2 and TRBJ1-2, with D perhaps matching TRBD1 (6 bases). This CDR3 comprises 15 residues. Germline values: CDR1 SGHAT, CDR2 FQNNGV. Trimming took 3 bases from V and 4 from J, leaving 15 bases between them. The CDR3 DNA follows: TGTGCCAGCAGCTTGGGAGGGGGTAGGGGCTATGGCTACACCTTC. Encoded protein: CASSLGGGRGYGYTF.

The chain couples TRBV5-1 to TRBJ1-5; no definite D call. Germline values: CDR1 SGHRS, CDR2 YFSETQ. Trimming took off 5 bases at V and 4 bases at J, with 13 bases between the two ends. The CDR3 runs to 14 residues. CDR3 bases: TGCGCCAGCAGGGAGGAATTAGGGAATCAGCCCCAGCATTTT. Residues: CASREELGNQPQHF.

V gene TRBV25-1 combines with J gene TRBJ2-5; the D is unclear. There are 13 residues in the CDR3. Germline V CDR1 and CDR2: MGHDK, SYGVNS. V lost 2 bases and J lost 1, with 5 bases in between. The CDR3 DNA follows: TGTGCCAGCAGTGAAAACAGCCAAGAGACCCAGTACTTC. This gives the protein CASSENSQETQYF.

The chain joins TRBV4-2 to TRBJ2-5, with D possibly being TRBD1 (6 bases). The CDR3 length is 17 residues. V gave up 1 base and J gave up 2 bases, with 17 bases separating them. Germline values: CDR1 LGHNA, CDR2 YNFKEQ. CDR3 DNA: TGTGCCAGCAGCCAAGCCGGAACCGGGACAAGACAAGAGACCCAGTACTTC. It encodes CASSQAGTGTRQETQYF.

This clone was detected only once. The V call is TRBV7-9, the J call TRBJ1-1; 7 nucleotides align to TRBD1. The ends lost 5 bases at V and 5 bases at J; junction bases unmatched: 11. Germline assignment: CDR1 SEHNR and CDR2 FQNEAQ (reference sequence). The CDR3 runs to 15 residues. The CDR3 is CASSVTGVLWTEAFF. The CDR3 DNA reads TGTGCCAGCAGCGTAACAGGGGTCCTGTGGACTGAAGCTTTCTTT.

This rearrangement joins TRBV6-6 to TRBJ2-1, with TRBD2 matching 13 bases. Germline loops: CDR1 MNHNY, CDR2 SVGAGI (reference sequence). V shed 6 bases, J shed 6 bases, and the junction held 5 bases outside the gene matches. CDR3 length: 15 amino acids. CDR3 amino acids: CASSSGTSGTNEQFF. Here the CDR3 DNA reads TGTGCCAGCAGCTCCGGGACTAGCGGGACCAATGAGCAGTTCTTC.

This clone was found a few times. This chain connects TRBV13 to TRBJ1-2, with D possibly TRBD1 on 5 matching bases. There are 14 residues in the CDR3. Germline values: CDR1 PRHDT, CDR2 FYEKMQ (reference sequence). V lost 3 bases and J 4 bases, leaving 12 bases between the germline ends. This CDR3 is CASSLMEGTYGYTF. CDR3 in DNA: TGTGCCAGCAGCTTGATGGAGGGGACCTATGGCTACACCTTC.

This chain joins TRBV7-9 and TRBJ2-7; 10 bases align to TRBD2. Looked up from germline, CDR1 is SEHNR and CDR2 is FQNEAQ (reference sequence). After removal of 0 bases from V and 6 bases from J, the junction contained 8 bases not matched to a gene. CDR3 length: 16 residues. CDR3 protein: CASSLAGSGGAGEQYF. As DNA, the CDR3 is TGTGCCAGCAGCTTAGCTGGGAGCGGGGGGGCTGGCGAGCAGTACTTC. Full variable domain (missing parts from reference TRBV7-9 and TRBJ2-7): DTGVSQNPRHKITKRGQNVTFRCDPISEHNRLYWYRQTLGQGPEFLTYFQNEAQLEKSRLLSDRFSAERPKGSFSTLEIQRTEQGDSAMYLCASSLAGSGGAGEQYFGPGTRLTVT.

The V gene is TRBV7-6, the J gene TRBJ2-1; a possible D gene is TRBD2 (6 bases). The CDR3 has 16 amino acids. V was cut by 2 bases and J by 9 bases, with 20 bases left in between. Per germline, CDR1 SGHVS and CDR2 FNYEAQ. Written as DNA, the CDR3 is TGTGCCAGCAGCTTAAATAGCCGGGAGATGTACGGTGAGCAGTTCTTC. It is translated as CASSLNSREMYGEQFF.

The chain couples TRBV4-3 to TRBJ1-6; D possibly corresponds to TRBD1 (6 bases). Germline values: CDR1 LGHNA, CDR2 YSLEER. The V gene lost 3 bases and the J gene lost 7 bases, with 13 bases spanning the gap. The CDR3 is 15 residues long. The CDR3 nucleotides read TGCGCCAGCAGCCATGCCCAGGGGTCAAATTCACCCCTCCACTTT. It is translated as CASSHAQGSNSPLHF.

A few counts support this clone. The chain is built from TRBV27 and TRBJ2-6; D is possibly TRBD1 (5 bases). V was shortened by 9 bases and J by 0 bases, with 15 bases between the two germline ends. The germline gives CDR1 MNHEY, CDR2 SMNVEV (reference sequence). The CDR3 extends over 16 amino acids. DNA for the CDR3: TGTGCCAGTTTACAGACAGTACCCTCTGGGGCCAACGTCCTGACTTTC. Amino acid sequence: CASLQTVPSGANVLTF.

This chain connects TRBV11-2 to TRBJ1-5; possible D gene TRBD1, 5 bases. Deletions cut 6 bases from V and 8 bases from J, with 14 bases between. The CDR3 extends over 13 amino acids. Germline loops: CDR1 SGHAT, CDR2 FQNNGV. The CDR3 region has the DNA TGTGCCAGCAGTCGGTGGGGGGGGGAGCCCCAGCATTTT. This sequence encodes CASSRWGGEPQHF.

The chain couples TRBV18 to TRBJ2-2; 8 bases align to TRBD1. Losses at the gene ends were 3 bases for V and 2 bases for J; bases not matched to a gene: 11. The CDR3 runs 18 residues. CDR1 is KGHSH, CDR2 LQKENI, per germline. The CDR3 DNA reads TGTGCCAGCTCACCGTCCGGGACAGGTCCCTTTAACACCGGGGAGCTGTTTTTT. It specifies CASSPSGTGPFNTGELFF.

This clone appeared once. The chain couples TRBV30 to TRBJ1-2, with a tentative D call TRBD1 (5 bases). This CDR3 has 15 residues. The ends were cut back, 0 bases at V and 4 bases at J, with 15 bases in the middle. The germline CDR1 and CDR2 sequences are GTSNPN and SVGIG (reference sequence). CDR3 bases: TGTGCCTGGAGTGTCCTGGGCGGGACTCCCTATGGCTACACCTTC. Protein product: CAWSVLGGTPYGYTF.

The rearrangement links TRBV7-9 to TRBJ2-4, with 10 bases that match TRBD2. Germline V gene data show CDR1 as SEHNR and CDR2 as FQNEAQ (reference sequence). V dropped 5 bases and J dropped 3; count of bases not matched to a gene: 16. This CDR3 has 19 amino acids. CDR3 sequence (DNA): TGTGCCAGCAGCCACCCGGCCGGGACTAGCGAGATTGGCAAAAACATTCAGTACTTC. This gives the protein CASSHPAGTSEIGKNIQYF.

J is TRBJ2-6 and V is TRBV5-6; the D is unclear. Germline V gene lookup returns CDR1 SGHDT and CDR2 YYEEEE. CDR3 length: 17 residues. The V and J ends lost 2 bases and 0 bases respectively, with 12 bases between them. The CDR3 spells CASSLDTDDSGANVLTF. In DNA form, the CDR3 reads TGTGCCAGCAGCTTAGATACAGATGACTCTGGGGCCAACGTCCTGACTTTC.

The CDR3 DNA reads TGTGCCAGCTCACCCCGGACCGGGACAGGAGTCCTTATTAATAATTCACCCCTCCACTTT. Translated: CASSPRTGTGVLINNSPLHF. This chain uses TRBV18 with TRBJ1-6; 8 bases align to TRBD1. V lost 3 bases to trimming and J lost 5 bases; unmatched junction nucleotides: 18. Germline loops: CDR1 KGHSH, CDR2 LQKENI. The CDR3 runs 20 residues.

The chain has TRBV6-1 and TRBJ2-1; TRBD1 matches 9 bases. Germline CDR1 MNHNS, CDR2 SASEGT. The CDR3 runs 15 residues. The V gene end was trimmed by 5 bases and the J gene end by 4 bases; junction bases not matched to a gene: 6. CDR3 sequence: CASSPDRGDYNEQFF. The CDR3 DNA reads as TGTGCCAGCAGTCCCGACAGGGGGGATTACAATGAGCAGTTCTTC.

The V call is TRBV4-2, the J call TRBJ2-3; 16 bases align to TRBD2. This CDR3 contains 17 residues. V shed 4 bases, J shed 5 bases, and the junction held 6 bases outside the gene matches. The V gene's germline CDR1 is LGHNA and CDR2 YNFKEQ. Here the CDR3 reads CASSPGLAGGAGDTQYF. DNA for the CDR3: TGTGCCAGCAGCCCGGGACTAGCGGGAGGGGCCGGAGATACGCAGTATTTT.

This chain links TRBV28 with TRBJ2-7; TRBD1 agrees at 10 bases. Trimming cost V 4 bases and J 5 bases; bases outside gene matches: 8. The CDR3 runs to 15 residues. Germline V lookup: CDR1 MDHEN, CDR2 SYDVKM. Written as DNA, the CDR3 is TGTGCCAGCAGTTCTACCGGGACAGGGGTCGACGAGCAGTACTTC. Translation: CASSSTGTGVDEQYF.

This rearrangement joins TRBV19 to TRBJ2-6; 8 nucleotides align to TRBD1. The CDR3 contains 16 residues. The V and J ends lost 5 bases and 2 bases, in that order; junction bases with no gene match: 5. The germline V gene encodes CDR1 LNHDA and CDR2 SQIVND (reference sequence). CDR3: CASSVDREPGANVLTF. CDR3 nucleotides: TGTGCCAGTAGTGTGGACAGGGAGCCTGGGGCCAACGTCCTGACTTTC.

The chain carries TRBV4-1 and TRBJ2-7; 8 bases align to TRBD1. Trimming cost V 2 bases and J 4 bases; bases outside gene matches: 4. Germline V lookup: CDR1 MGHRA, CDR2 YSYEKL. CDR3 length: 14 amino acids. CDR3 coding DNA: TGCGCCAGCAGCCAATATCACAGGGGGTACGAGCAGTACTTC. Encoded protein: CASSQYHRGYEQYF.